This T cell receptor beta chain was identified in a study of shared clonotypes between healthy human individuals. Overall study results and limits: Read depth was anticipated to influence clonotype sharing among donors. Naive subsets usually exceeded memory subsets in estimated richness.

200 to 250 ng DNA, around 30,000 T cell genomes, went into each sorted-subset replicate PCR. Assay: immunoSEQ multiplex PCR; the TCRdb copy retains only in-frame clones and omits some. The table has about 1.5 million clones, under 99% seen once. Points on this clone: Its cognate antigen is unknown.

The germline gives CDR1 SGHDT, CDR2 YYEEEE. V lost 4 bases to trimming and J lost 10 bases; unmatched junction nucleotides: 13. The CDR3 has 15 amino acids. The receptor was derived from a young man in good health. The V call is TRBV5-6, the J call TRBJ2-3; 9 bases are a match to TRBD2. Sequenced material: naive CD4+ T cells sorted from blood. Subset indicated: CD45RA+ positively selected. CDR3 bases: TGTGCCAGCAGCAGACTCGCGGGAGGGCCGGGGGCGCAGTATTTT. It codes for CASSRLAGGPGAQYF.